These 21 T cell receptor beta chains were sequenced from one sample in a study of T cell clones after liver transplantation. The assay was immunoSEQ multiplex PCR, and TCRdb's table has in-frame clones only and misses some. The sample includes tens of thousands of clones, less than 75% of them seen just once. The sample in question was CD4+ T cells from blood, obtained at the 22-month timepoint. These receptor sequences come from a human patient who received a liver transplant. Some T cells may trace back to the graft donor.

In this sample, this clone turned up once. One junction end does not reproduce the germline sequence, and a read error may be involved. The genes are TRBV6-1 and TRBJ1-5; D is ambiguous. The length of the CDR3 is 14 residues. Per the germline V gene, CDR1 is MNHNS and CDR2 is SASEGT. CDR3 region: CASREGFVGQPQHF. CDR3 bases: TGTGCCAGCAGGGAAGGGTTTGTGGGTCAGCCCCAGCATTTT.

V gene TRBV7-6 combines with J gene TRBJ2-3; 11 bases align to TRBD2. J lost 5 bases, V lost 1 base, and 5 bases had no gene match. The CDR3 spans 16 residues. Germline V gene sequence: CDR1 SGHVS, CDR2 FNYEAQ. The CDR3 DNA sequence: TGTGCCAGCAGCTTAGTTAGCGGGGGGGCCGAAGATACGCAGTATTTT. This sequence encodes CASSLVSGGAEDTQYF. The full variable domain, completed using reference TRBV7-6 and TRBJ2-3, is GAGVSQSPRYKVTKRGQDVALRCDPISGHVSLYWYRQALGQGPEFLTYFNYEAQQDKSGLPNDRFSAERPEGSISTLTIQRTEQRDSAMYRCASSLVSGGAEDTQYFGPGTRLTVL.

The rearrangement links TRBV20-1 to TRBJ2-7; D is unclear. This CDR3 region has 11 residues. V dropped 5 bases and J dropped 7 bases, with 12 bases sitting between them. The germline gives CDR1 DFQATT, CDR2 SNEGSKA (reference sequence). CDR3 sequence: CSAGNRKEQYF. DNA for the CDR3: TGCAGTGCTGGCAACCGTAAAGAGCAGTACTTC.

This sequence joins TRBV5-1 and TRBJ2-5; possible D gene TRBD1, 5 bases. The CDR3 totals 14 residues. The V gene's germline CDR1 is SGHRS and CDR2 YFSETQ. V gave up 4 bases and J gave up 1 base, with 11 bases separating them. CDR3 sequence: CASSLGPIQETQYF. CDR3 sequence (DNA): TGCGCCAGCAGCCTGGGGCCAATCCAAGAGACCCAGTACTTC.

The chain links TRBV30 to TRBJ2-1; 15 positions match TRBD2. CDR3 length: 17 amino acids. From germline, CDR1 is GTSNPN and CDR2 SVGIG (reference sequence). The V segment lost 8 bases and the J segment 4 bases; nucleotides outside the gene matches: 12. This chain's CDR3 is CAGDGLAGGPGYNEQFF. The CDR3 bases are TGTGCCGGAGACGGACTAGCGGGGGGGCCAGGGTACAATGAGCAGTTCTTC.

The chain joins TRBV6-1 to TRBJ1-1; D gene ambiguous. This CDR3 has 13 residues. From germline, CDR1 is MNHNS and CDR2 SASEGT. Trimming took 5 bases from V and 6 from J, leaving 13 bases between them. The CDR3 DNA reads as TGTGCCAGCAGTTCCTTAGTTGATTCTGAAGCTTTCTTT. Protein product: CASSSLVDSEAFF.

In its sample, this clone was seen a few times. The chain combines TRBV6-5 with TRBJ1-6; D gene uncertain. The germline V and J ends were trimmed by 4 bases and 8 bases, with 6 bases remaining between them. Germline lookup yields CDR1 MNHEY and CDR2 SVGAGI. This CDR3 has 12 amino acids. The CDR3 DNA sequence: TGTGCCAGCAGTTTGAGGGATTCACCCCTCCACTTT. It translates to CASSLRDSPLHF.

CDR3 sequence (DNA): TGTGCCAGCTCGTCAACCGCGACAGGCTCTGGAAACACCATATATTTT. Its protein product is CASSSTATGSGNTIYF. The V gene is TRBV18, the J gene TRBJ1-3, with a possible D match to TRBD1 (6 bases). Trimming cost V 6 bases and J 0 bases, with 15 bases left between them. This CDR3 contains 16 residues. Germline CDR1 is KGHSH and CDR2 is LQKENI.

The rearrangement uses TRBV5-4 and TRBJ2-5; D is possibly TRBD1 (6 bases). Trimming removed 2 bases from V and 5 bases from J, with 16 bases in between. The CDR3 consists of 15 residues. Germline CDR1 is SGHNT and CDR2 is YYREEE (reference sequence). CDR3 protein: CASSFMGARLETQYF. In DNA, the CDR3 is TGTGCCAGCAGCTTTATGGGGGCAAGGCTGGAGACCCAGTACTTC.

J is TRBJ1-2 and V is TRBV7-2; TRBD1 matches 12 bases. CDR1 SGHTA and CDR2 FQGNSA come from the germline V gene. CDR3 length: 17 residues. Trimming cost V 10 bases and J 4 bases; bases outside gene matches: 16. This chain's CDR3 is CAILPGQGAPGSYGYTF. The CDR3 coding sequence is TGTGCCATCCTTCCGGGACAGGGGGCGCCCGGATCCTATGGCTACACCTTC.

This clone has a handful of counts. This chain links TRBV5-8 with TRBJ1-5; perhaps TRBD1 as D (5 bases). This CDR3 comprises 17 residues. Germline V gives CDR1 SGHTS, CDR2 YDEGEE. Trimming cost V 2 bases and J 3 bases, with 18 bases left between them. CDR3 DNA sequence: TGTGCCAGCAGCTTTTCCACAGGAGGGACGGTCAATCAGCCCCAGCATTTT. It encodes CASSFSTGGTVNQPQHF.

The gene calls are TRBV5-5 and TRBJ1-2; D might be TRBD1 (5 bases). Germline CDR1 and CDR2: SGHKS and YYEKEE (reference sequence). With 0 bases removed from V and 0 bases from J, the gap between germline ends came to 9 bases. The CDR3 sequence is 15 residues long. The CDR3 spells CASSLDRLANYGYTF. CDR3 in DNA: TGTGCCAGCAGCTTGGACAGGTTGGCTAACTATGGCTACACCTTC.

The chain uses TRBV7-6 and TRBJ1-2; no reliable D call. Per germline, CDR1 SGHVS and CDR2 FNYEAQ. This CDR3 region has 13 residues. Trimming removed 0 bases from V and 8 bases from J, with 10 bases in between. Here the CDR3 reads CASSLAVGRGYTF. CDR3 DNA: TGTGCCAGCAGCTTAGCGGTCGGGAGGGGCTACACCTTC.

The chain combines TRBV7-6 with TRBJ2-1; 10 bases line up with TRBD2. The CDR3 runs to 15 residues. Germline V gene lookup returns CDR1 SGHVS and CDR2 FNYEAQ. V shed 5 bases, J shed 6 bases, and the junction held 7 bases outside the gene matches. The CDR3 reads CASSDKRGGFNEQFF. CDR3 sequence (DNA): TGTGCCAGCAGCGACAAGCGGGGGGGCTTCAATGAGCAGTTCTTC.

The chain has TRBV19 and TRBJ1-1, with D perhaps matching TRBD1 (6 bases). Looked up from germline, CDR1 is LNHDA and CDR2 is SQIVND (reference sequence). CDR3 length: 15 amino acids. Trimming shortened V by 3 bases and J by 4 bases, and 15 bases separated the two germline ends. The CDR3 region is CASSILNREPTEAFF. CDR3 DNA: TGTGCCAGTAGTATTTTGAACAGGGAACCCACTGAAGCTTTCTTT.

The V call is TRBV9, the J call TRBJ1-3; TRBD1 agrees at 7 bases. V shed 4 bases and J 0 bases; nucleotides not matched to a gene: 7. The germline V gene has CDR1 SGDLS and CDR2 YYNGEE. The CDR3 spans 16 residues. Here the CDR3 DNA reads TGTGCCAGCAGCACAAAAACAGGGGTCTCTGGAAACACCATATATTTT. Its translation is CASSTKTGVSGNTIYF.

V gene TRBV6-6 combines with J gene TRBJ2-7; 8 bases line up with TRBD1. The junction had 10 bases not matched to a gene; V was cut back by 4 bases and J by 5 bases. CDR3 length: 15 amino acids. CDR1 and CDR2 (germline): MNHNY, SVGAGI (reference sequence). CDR3 region: CASSSSGQGTHEQYF. The CDR3 DNA reads TGTGCCAGCAGTTCCTCTGGACAGGGCACCCACGAGCAGTACTTC.

The chain has TRBV6-9 and TRBJ1-5; D is perhaps TRBD1 (6 bases). The germline CDR1 and CDR2 sequences are MNHGY and SVAAGI. V lost 6 bases and J 7 bases, leaving 22 bases between the germline ends. CDR3 length equals 16 residues. Written as DNA, the CDR3 is TGTGCCAGCAGCCCTCACCGGGACACGTATAGACAGCCCCAGCATTTT. Protein product: CASSPHRDTYRQPQHF.

The J gene is TRBJ1-6, the V gene TRBV28; D gene ambiguous. With 6 bases removed from V and 0 bases from J, the gap between germline ends came to 9 bases. Germline CDR1 and CDR2: MDHEN and SYDVKM. The length of the CDR3 is 15 residues. The CDR3 nucleotides are TGTGCCAGCAGGGGCGCGAGCTCCTATAATTCACCCCTCCACTTT. It translates to CASRGASSYNSPLHF. The full variable domain, its missing parts supplied by reference TRBV28 and TRBJ1-6, is DVKVTQSSRYLVKRTGEKVFLECVQDMDHENMFWYRQDPGLGLRLIYFSYDVKMKEKGDIPEGYSVSREKKERFSLILESASTNQTSMYLCASRGASSYNSPLHFGNGTRLTVT.

The J gene is TRBJ2-2, the V gene TRBV6-5; D is unclear. The CDR3 length is 15 residues. The V gene lost 2 bases and the J gene lost 5 bases, with 12 bases spanning the gap. Per the germline V gene, CDR1 is MNHEY and CDR2 is SVGAGI. The CDR3: CASSYKDPRTGELFF. In nucleotides, the CDR3 is TGTGCCAGCAGTTACAAGGACCCGAGGACCGGGGAGCTGTTTTTT.

The genes are TRBV30 and TRBJ1-2, with 12 bases that match TRBD1. The CDR3 covers 13 residues. After removal of 5 bases from V and 6 bases from J, the junction contained 4 bases not matched to a gene. Germline loops: CDR1 GTSNPN, CDR2 SVGIG (reference sequence). The CDR3 sequence: CAWDRDRGHGYTF. The CDR3 DNA sequence: TGTGCCTGGGACCGGGACAGGGGGCATGGCTACACCTTC. Full variable domain (remainder filled in from reference TRBV30 and TRBJ1-2): SQTIHQWPATLVQPVGSPLSLECTVEGTSNPNLYWYRQAAGRGLQLLFYSVGIGQISSEVPQNLSASRPQDRQFILSSKKLLLSDSGFYLCAWDRDRGHGYTFGSGTRLTVV.